A selection of T cell receptor beta chains follows, all from one sample in a study of cytomegalovirus exposure and HLA in healthy donors. Clones were sequenced by immunoSEQ multiplex PCR, and TCRdb holds only the in-frame ones, with some missing. This sample has some 200,000 clones, with around 75% found just once. The sequenced material came from PBMCs. The receptors stem from a woman between 25 and 40 years old in good health and CMV-seronegative. Both conserved end residues are part of each CDR3. Each record gives: D gene, J gene, clone size, V gene, CDR3 protein, CDR3 DNA. D genes are given only for firm matches. Some rows mark clone size as missing; the rest say once, few, many or name a class of expanded clone.

>TRBD1|TRBJ1-2|NA|TRBV5-1
CASSSRTGHGYTF
TGCGCCAGCAGCTCACGGACAGGCCATGGCTACACCTTC
>TRBD2|TRBJ2-1|once|TRBV9
CASSLGGLAGGGNEQFF
TGTGCCAGCAGCCTTGGGGGACTAGCGGGAGGGGGCAATGAGCAGTTCTTC
>TRBD2|TRBJ2-3|NA|TRBV13
CASSSTNSGRSTDTQYF
TGTGCCAGCAGCTCCACCAATAGCGGGAGGAGCACAGATACGCAGTATTTT
>TRBD1|TRBJ1-1|once|TRBV6-5
CASSFRQGLVNTEAFF
TGTGCCAGCAGTTTCCGACAGGGGCTGGTGAACACTGAAGCTTTCTTT
>NA|TRBJ2-1|NA|TRBV7-9
CASSHLGGPDEQFF
TGTGCCAGCAGCCACCTTGGGGGCCCCGATGAGCAGTTCTTC
>NA|TRBJ2-5|NA|TRBV30
CAWSPNGNPGLQETQYF
TGTGCCTGGAGTCCGAACGGGAATCCGGGACTTCAAGAGACCCAGTACTTC
>NA|TRBJ2-2|NA|TRBV7-3
CASSRGRVGTGELFF
TGTGCCAGCAGCCGGGGTCGTGTGGGCACCGGGGAGCTGTTTTTT
>NA|TRBJ1-5|NA|TRBV6-1
CASSEFGRGYSNQPQHF
TGTGCCAGCAGTGAATTCGGAAGGGGATATAGCAATCAGCCCCAGCATTTT
>NA|TRBJ2-6|NA|TRBV4-3
CASSQEGGAGGANVLTF
TGCGCCAGCAGCCAAGAAGGGGGCGCGGGGGGGGCCAACGTCCTGACTTTC
>NA|TRBJ2-7|NA|TRBV5-4
CASSHDMSSYEQYF
TGTGCCAGCAGCCATGACATGAGCTCCTACGAGCAGTACTTC
>NA|TRBJ1-5|few|TRBV27
CASSGVQGGNQPQHF
TGTGCCAGCAGTGGGGTACAGGGTGGCAACCAGCCCCAGCATTTT
>TRBD1|TRBJ2-7|NA|TRBV18
CASRTGTGITYEQYF
TGTGCCAGCAGAACCGGGACAGGGATAACCTACGAGCAGTACTTC
>TRBD1|TRBJ1-1|once|TRBV30
CAWSLTGGNTEAFF
TGTGCCTGGAGCCTCACAGGGGGGAACACTGAAGCTTTCTTT
>NA|TRBJ1-4|few|TRBV5-6
CASSLRSPNEKLFF
TGTGCCAGCAGCCTAAGATCTCCTAATGAAAAACTGTTTTTT
>TRBD2|TRBJ2-1|NA|TRBV10-3
CAISPGTSGDEQFF
TGTGCCATCAGTCCGGGGACTAGCGGCGATGAGCAGTTCTTC
>NA|TRBJ2-1|NA|TRBV2
CASRQNEQFF
TGTGCCAGCCGACAGAATGAGCAGTTCTTC
>NA|TRBJ2-1|once|TRBV11-2
CASSLLGQSYNEQFF
TGTGCCAGCAGCTTACTCGGACAGTCCTACAATGAGCAGTTCTTC
>NA|TRBJ1-2|NA|TRBV7-9
CASSSGRGGGYTF
TGTGCCAGCAGCTCCGGCCGGGGGGGCGGCTACACCTTC
>TRBD2|TRBJ2-6|NA|TRBV5-1
CASSSIPGGPSGANVLTF
TGCGCCAGCAGCTCAATCCCGGGGGGTCCGTCTGGGGCCAACGTCCTGACTTTC
>NA|TRBJ1-2|NA|TRBV4-2
CASSPRGGGQYGYTF
TGTGCCAGCAGCCCCCGGGGAGGGGGGCAATATGGCTACACCTTC
>NA|TRBJ1-3|NA|TRBV7-8
CASTGAPGNTIYF
TGTGCCAGCACAGGGGCGCCTGGAAACACCATATATTTT
>TRBD1|TRBJ2-1|NA|TRBV6-4
CASSDSWTGGYNEQFF
TGTGCCAGCAGTGACTCGTGGACAGGGGGCTACAATGAGCAGTTCTTC